Listed here are 16 T cell receptor beta chains from one sample, sequenced in a study of OX40 agonist ivuxolimab in advanced cancers. Library creation used the immunoSEQ multiplex PCR assay. This is the immuneACCESS table as TCRdb keeps it, with only in-frame sequences that have V and J called. A part of the clones is gone; compared with another copy, unresolved V genes explain less than half, and the rest is unexplained. A total of roughly 70,000 clones appear in this sample, almost 85% of them only once. The top ten clones comprise approximately 2% of the sample. Specimen: CD4+ or CD8+ T cells sorted from blood, collected in a trial of the OX40 agonist ivuxolimab. These receptors all come from an adult with an advanced solid tumor such as melanoma, head and neck, liver or kidney cancer.

This clone has a single count. CDR3: CASTPFLRGVANTEAFF. CDR3 bases: TGTGCCAGCACCCCCTTTTTGCGGGGGGTCGCGAACACTGAAGCTTTCTTT. The J gene is TRBJ1-1, the V gene TRBV7-2; TRBD1 is a possible D gene (5 bases). CDR1 is SGHTA, CDR2 FQGNSA, per germline. The germline V and J ends were trimmed by 7 bases and 1 base, with 22 bases remaining between them. The CDR3 covers 17 residues.

The rearrangement uses TRBV6-5 and TRBJ2-7; 8 nucleotides line up with TRBD2. Germline values: CDR1 MNHEY, CDR2 SVGAGI. The CDR3 is made up of 15 amino acids. V lost 4 bases, J lost 0 bases, and 5 bases stayed unmatched. The CDR3 nucleotides read TGTGCCAGCAGTTCCGGAAGCGGGGGCTCCTACGAGCAGTACTTC. It codes for CASSSGSGGSYEQYF.

This clone was seen just once. The chain employs TRBV7-8 and TRBJ1-2; TRBD1 agrees at 7 bases. The CDR3 is 13 residues long. V was clipped by 6 bases and J by 6 bases; unmatched bases: 7. The germline gives CDR1 SGHVS, CDR2 FQNEAQ. For the CDR3, the DNA is TGTGCCAGCAGTTTTAACGGACAGGATGGCTACACCTTC. Its protein is CASSFNGQDGYTF.

This rearrangement joins TRBV7-2 to TRBJ2-3; 9 bases are shared with TRBD1. CDR3 length: 18 amino acids. V shed 2 bases, J shed 1 base, and the junction held 10 bases outside the gene matches. The germline V gene has CDR1 SGHTA and CDR2 FQGNSA. The CDR3 sequence is CASSLSGPTGGGTDTQYF. DNA for the CDR3: TGTGCCAGCAGCTTATCGGGCCCTACAGGGGGCGGCACAGATACGCAGTATTTT.

The genes are TRBV4-2 and TRBJ2-2, with TRBD1 matching over 9 bases. Germline-derived CDR1 and CDR2 are LGHNA and YNFKEQ. Trimming removed 5 bases from V and 7 bases from J; junction bases left unmatched: 8. The CDR3 is 15 amino acids. The CDR3 nucleotides are TGTGCCAGCAGCGAACCGGGACAGGGCCTCGGGGAGCTGTTTTTT. Protein sequence: CASSEPGQGLGELFF.

The rearrangement uses TRBV28 and TRBJ1-5; maybe TRBD1 (6 bases). Trimming cost V 5 bases and J 1 base, with 12 bases left between them. Germline CDR1 is MDHEN and CDR2 is SYDVKM. The CDR3 has 15 residues. In DNA form, the CDR3 reads TGTGCCAGCAGTCGGCGGGGGGCAAGCAATCAGCCCCAGCATTTT. Its protein product is CASSRRGASNQPQHF.

This sequence joins TRBV4-1 and TRBJ2-7; no firm D call. Germline assignment: CDR1 MGHRA and CDR2 YSYEKL. This CDR3 is built from 17 residues. V was pared by 0 bases and J by 1 base, with 16 bases between. The CDR3 loop is CASSQDTAPDLSYEQYF. In DNA, the CDR3 is TGCGCCAGCAGCCAAGATACGGCCCCGGACCTATCCTACGAGCAGTACTTC.

The chain couples TRBV28 to TRBJ2-5; 11 bases are a match to TRBD1. The CDR3 runs to 18 residues. J lost 1 base, V lost 8 bases, and 15 bases had no gene match. Per germline, CDR1 MDHEN and CDR2 SYDVKM. Here the CDR3 DNA reads TGTGCCAGCCGCCTTGGGACAGGGGGTTTCCGACCCCAAGAGACCCAGTACTTC. This codes for CASRLGTGGFRPQETQYF.

The chain joins TRBV5-4 to TRBJ2-1; 11 bases are shared with TRBD2. The trim removed 4 bases at V and 10 bases at J, leaving 7 bases unmatched. The germline CDR1 and CDR2 sequences are SGHNT and YYREEE (reference sequence). The CDR3 runs to 14 residues. This chain's CDR3 is CASSPRTSGLEQFF. The CDR3 DNA reads as TGTGCCAGCAGCCCCCGGACTAGCGGGCTGGAGCAGTTCTTC.

The chain combines TRBV28 with TRBJ1-5; 7 bases align to TRBD1. The ends lost 10 bases at V and 7 bases at J; junction bases unmatched: 7. Germline assignment: CDR1 MDHEN and CDR2 SYDVKM. The CDR3 totals 12 residues. CDR3 residues: CAIQGVGQPQHF. Here the CDR3 DNA reads TGTGCCATCCAGGGGGTCGGCCAGCCCCAGCATTTT. Filled out from reference TRBV28 and TRBJ1-5, the complete variable domain reads DVKVTQSSRYLVKRTGEKVFLECVQDMDHENMFWYRQDPGLGLRLIYFSYDVKMKEKGDIPEGYSVSREKKERFSLILESASTNQTSMYLCAIQGVGQPQHFGDGTRLSIL.

The chain uses TRBV7-3 and TRBJ2-2, with TRBD2 as a possible D gene (7 bases). Trimming took 4 bases from V and 6 from J, leaving 15 bases between them. Per germline, CDR1 SGHTA and CDR2 FQGTGA. This CDR3 has 15 residues. CDR3 DNA: TGTGCCAGCAGCTCGGAAGGGGGGGCCCCCGGGGAGCTGTTTTTT. Its protein product is CASSSEGGAPGELFF.

The chain has TRBV6-5 and TRBJ1-5; 7 positions agree with TRBD1. With 4 bases clipped from V and 8 bases from J, the junction kept 8 bases outside the gene matches. This CDR3 contains 14 residues. Germline CDR1 is MNHEY and CDR2 is SVGAGI. CDR3 loop: CASSLNRGGEPQHF. Written as DNA, the CDR3 is TGTGCCAGCAGTTTGAACAGGGGAGGAGAGCCCCAGCATTTT.

The gene calls are TRBV7-6 and TRBJ2-3, with D possibly being TRBD2 (5 bases). Trimming stripped 5 bases from V and 0 bases from J, with 12 bases between. Per the germline V gene, CDR1 is SGHVS and CDR2 is FNYEAQ. CDR3 length: 15 amino acids. CDR3 sequence reads: CASSPQSGSTDTQYF. The CDR3 DNA reads TGTGCCAGCAGCCCCCAATCGGGGAGCACAGATACGCAGTATTTT. Based on the CDR3 plus reference TRBV7-6 and TRBJ2-3, the full variable domain is GAGVSQSPRYKVTKRGQDVALRCDPISGHVSLYWYRQALGQGPEFLTYFNYEAQQDKSGLPNDRFSAERPEGSISTLTIQRTEQRDSAMYRCASSPQSGSTDTQYFGPGTRLTVL.

This clone was counted only a few times. This rearrangement joins TRBV27 to TRBJ1-6, with 9 bases aligning to TRBD1. J lost 3 bases, V lost 6 bases, and 6 bases had no gene match. CDR3 length: 16 amino acids. CDR1 is MNHEY and CDR2 is SMNVEV in the germline V gene (reference sequence). CDR3 sequence reads: CASSKGTGRYNSPLHF. In DNA form, the CDR3 reads TGTGCCAGCAGCAAAGGGACAGGGCGCTATAATTCACCCCTCCACTTT.

This clone is medium-sized by share. This rearrangement joins TRBV2 to TRBJ1-1; tentatively, D is TRBD1 (6 bases). Germline loops: CDR1 SNHLY, CDR2 FYNNEI. V lost 5 bases and J 11 bases, leaving 24 bases between the germline ends. This CDR3 region has 15 residues. CDR3 protein: CASSSTGGPPPGAFF. As DNA, the CDR3 is TGTGCCAGCAGTTCGACAGGCGGTCCCCCACCTGGCGCTTTCTTT.

The rearrangement links TRBV18 to TRBJ2-1, with TRBD2 matching over 11 bases. Germline CDR1 is KGHSH and CDR2 is LQKENI. Trimming cost V 0 bases and J 8 bases; bases outside gene matches: 6. The CDR3 extends over 16 amino acids. The DNA of the CDR3 is TGTGCCAGCTCACCACCGGGTAGCGGGGGGGCATATGAGCAGTTCTTC. Its protein product is CASSPPGSGGAYEQFF.